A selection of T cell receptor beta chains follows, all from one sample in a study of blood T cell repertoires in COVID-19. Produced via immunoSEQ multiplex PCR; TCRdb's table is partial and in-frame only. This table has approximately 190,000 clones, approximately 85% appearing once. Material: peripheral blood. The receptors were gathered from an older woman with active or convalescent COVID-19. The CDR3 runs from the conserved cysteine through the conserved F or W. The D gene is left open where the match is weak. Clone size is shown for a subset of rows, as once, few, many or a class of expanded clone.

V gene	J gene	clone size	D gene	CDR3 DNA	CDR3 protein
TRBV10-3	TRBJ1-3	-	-	TGTGCCATCAGGGACAGTTCTGGAAACACCATATATTTT	CAIRDSSGNTIYF
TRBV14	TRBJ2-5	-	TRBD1	TGTGCCAGCAGCCCAGGGGGTCAAGAGACCCAGTACTTC	CASSPGGQETQYF
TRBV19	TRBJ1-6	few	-	TGTGCCAGTAGTATCGGCAGGGCTGGGATCCTCCACTTT	CASSIGRAGILHF
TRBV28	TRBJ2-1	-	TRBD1	TGTGCCAGCAGTTTGGGGACAGGCTCGGGTACCGTATACAATGAGCAGTTCTTC	CASSLGTGSGTVYNEQFF
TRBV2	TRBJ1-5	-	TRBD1	TGTGCCAGCAGCATACAGGGGGTTGGGCCCCAGCATTTT	CASSIQGVGPQHF
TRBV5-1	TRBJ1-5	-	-	TGCGCCAGCAGCTATGGGCCCGATCAGCCCCAGCATTTT	CASSYGPDQPQHF
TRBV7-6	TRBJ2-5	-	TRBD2	TGTGCCAGCAGCTTAAGATCACTAGCGAGTAGGTTAGAGACCCAGTACTTC	CASSLRSLASRLETQYF
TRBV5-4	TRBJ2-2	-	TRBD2	TGTGCCAGCAGCCGATCTAGCGGGAGGGCCCCCGGGGAGCTGTTTTTT	CASSRSSGRAPGELFF
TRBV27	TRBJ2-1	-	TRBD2	TGTGCCAGCAGGACTGTTGGACTAGCGGCGGGTGAGCAGTTCTTC	CASRTVGLAAGEQFF
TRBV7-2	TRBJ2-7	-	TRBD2	TGTGCCAGCAGCTTAGCTGCGGGAGTGGGCGAGCAGTACTTC	CASSLAAGVGEQYF
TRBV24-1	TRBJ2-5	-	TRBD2	TGTGCCACCAGTGCACCCGCGGGGGGGGGAGAGACCCAGTACTTC	CATSAPAGGGETQYF
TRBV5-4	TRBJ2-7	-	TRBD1	TGTGCCAGCAGGACGGGACAGGGGGCCGACGAGCAGTACTTC	CASRTGQGADEQYF
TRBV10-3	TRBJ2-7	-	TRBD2	TGTGCCATCAGTGATAGCGGGAGGACCACCTACGAGCAGTACTTC	CAISDSGRTTYEQYF
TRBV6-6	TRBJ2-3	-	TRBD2	TGTGCCAGCACCCTTGGACTAGCGGGACTAACAGATACGCAGTATTTT	CASTLGLAGLTDTQYF
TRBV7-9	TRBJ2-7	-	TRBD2	TGTGCCAGCAGCTTATCTAGCGGGGCCTACTACGAGCAGTACTTC	CASSLSSGAYYEQYF
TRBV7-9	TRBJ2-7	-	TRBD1	TGTGCCAGCACCTCCCGGGACAGGGTCAACGAGCAGTACTTC	CASTSRDRVNEQYF
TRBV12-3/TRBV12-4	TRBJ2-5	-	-	TGTGCCAGCGGAGGGGAGACCCAGTACTTC	CASGGETQYF
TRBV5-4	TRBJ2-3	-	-	TGTGCCAGCAGCTTGGAGGGGTCAGCCCACAGCACAGATACGCAGTATTTT	CASSLEGSAHSTDTQYF
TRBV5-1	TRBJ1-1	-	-	TGCGCCAGCAGCTTGGTAGGAGGGGACACTGAAGCTTTCTTT	CASSLVGGDTEAFF
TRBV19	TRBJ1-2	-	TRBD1	TGTGCCAGTAGTATGGGGACAGGGGACTATGGCTACACCTTC	CASSMGTGDYGYTF
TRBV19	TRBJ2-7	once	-	TGTGCCAGTAGACCCCGGGGGGCGCGCGAGCAGTACTTC	CASRPRGAREQYF
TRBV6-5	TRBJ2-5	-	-	TGTGCCAGCAGTTTAGCGGTCCCGGGGTCCCTAAAGTACTTC	CASSLAVPGSLKYF
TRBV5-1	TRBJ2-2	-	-	TGCGCCAGCAGCTTCCCGACTAGTAGTGTGGCCGGGGAGCTGTTTTTT	CASSFPTSSVAGELFF
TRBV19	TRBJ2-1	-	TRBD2	TGTGCCAGTAGTATAAAGGCTAGCGGGAGGAATGAGCAGTTCTTC	CASSIKASGRNEQFF
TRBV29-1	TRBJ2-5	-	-	TGCAGCGTTGAAGGGGCAGATGAAGAGACCCAGTACTTC	CSVEGADEETQYF
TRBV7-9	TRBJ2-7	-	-	TGTGCCAGCAGCGAACCGGGACAAGCCCTATTAGAGCAGTACTTC	CASSEPGQALLEQYF
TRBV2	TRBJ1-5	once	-	TGTGCCAGCAGCAACAGGGGCAATCAGCCCCAGCATTTT	CASSNRGNQPQHF
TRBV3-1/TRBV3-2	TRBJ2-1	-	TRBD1	TGTGCCAGCAGCCCCGGGACAGGGTCCTGGATGTCCTACAATGAGCAGTTCTTC	CASSPGTGSWMSYNEQFF
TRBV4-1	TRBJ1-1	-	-	TGCGCCAGCAGCCAAGATAACAGGGTCGGGCTAGCGAACACTGAAGCTTTCTTT	CASSQDNRVGLANTEAFF
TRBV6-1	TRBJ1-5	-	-	TGTGCCAGCAGTGATTTCCTAGCCCTCAATCAGCCCCAGCATTTT	CASSDFLALNQPQHF
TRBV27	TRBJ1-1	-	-	TGTGCCAGCAGTGACCGGGGGGCAATGAACACTGAAGCTTTCTTT	CASSDRGAMNTEAFF
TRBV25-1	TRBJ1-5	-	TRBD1	TGTGCCAGCAGTGGGACAGGGGGGAATCAGCCCCAGCATTTT	CASSGTGGNQPQHF
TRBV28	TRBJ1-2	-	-	TGTGCCAGCAGTGGGGGTTGGGGGGACTGGGCCCGCTATGGCTACACCTTC	CASSGGWGDWARYGYTF
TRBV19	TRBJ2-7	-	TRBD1	TGTGCCAGTAGTATAAGGGGACAGAACGCCTACGAGCAGTACTTC	CASSIRGQNAYEQYF
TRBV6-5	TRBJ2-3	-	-	TGTGCCACCCGAGACTTGGCAGATACGCAGTATTTT	CATRDLADTQYF
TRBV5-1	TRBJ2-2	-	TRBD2	TGCGCCAGCAGCCCCTCCGGGAGGGGTGGCGGGGAGCTGTTTTTT	CASSPSGRGGGELFF
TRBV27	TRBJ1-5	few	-	TGTGCCAGCAGTCCGGACCGGAGGAGCAATCAGCCCCAGCATTTT	CASSPDRRSNQPQHF